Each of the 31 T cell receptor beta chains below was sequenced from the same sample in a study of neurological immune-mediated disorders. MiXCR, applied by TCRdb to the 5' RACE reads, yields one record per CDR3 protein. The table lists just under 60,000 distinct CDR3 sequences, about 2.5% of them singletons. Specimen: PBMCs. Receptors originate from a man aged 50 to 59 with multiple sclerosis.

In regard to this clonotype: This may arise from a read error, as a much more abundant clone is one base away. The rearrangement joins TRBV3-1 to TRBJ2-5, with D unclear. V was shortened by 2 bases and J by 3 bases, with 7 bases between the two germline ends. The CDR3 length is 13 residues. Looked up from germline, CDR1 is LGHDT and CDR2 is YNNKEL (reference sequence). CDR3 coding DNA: TGTGCCAGCAGCCAATTCAACAAAGAGACCCAGTACTTC. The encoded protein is CASSQFNKETQYF.

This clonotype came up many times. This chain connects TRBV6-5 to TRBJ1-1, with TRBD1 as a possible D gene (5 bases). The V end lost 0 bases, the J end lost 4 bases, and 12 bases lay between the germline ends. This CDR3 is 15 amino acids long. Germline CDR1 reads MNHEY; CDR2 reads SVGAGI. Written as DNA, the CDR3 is TGTGCCAGCAGTTACTCACCCAGGGAAGGCACTGAAGCTTTCTTT. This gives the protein CASSYSPREGTEAFF.

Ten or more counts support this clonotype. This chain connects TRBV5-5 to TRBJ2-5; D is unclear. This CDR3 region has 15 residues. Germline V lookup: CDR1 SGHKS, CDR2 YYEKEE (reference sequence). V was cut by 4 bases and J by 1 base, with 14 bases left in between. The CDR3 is CASSILRASQETQYF. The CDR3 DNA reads TGTGCCAGCAGCATCCTCCGGGCTTCCCAAGAGACCCAGTACTTC.

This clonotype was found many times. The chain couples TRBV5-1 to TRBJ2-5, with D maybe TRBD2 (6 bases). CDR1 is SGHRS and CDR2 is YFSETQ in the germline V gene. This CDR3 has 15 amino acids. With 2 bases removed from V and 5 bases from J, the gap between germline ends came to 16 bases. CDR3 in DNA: TGCGCCAGCAGCTTTTCCGGGACTTTAGGGGAGACCCAGTACTTC. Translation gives CASSFSGTLGETQYF.

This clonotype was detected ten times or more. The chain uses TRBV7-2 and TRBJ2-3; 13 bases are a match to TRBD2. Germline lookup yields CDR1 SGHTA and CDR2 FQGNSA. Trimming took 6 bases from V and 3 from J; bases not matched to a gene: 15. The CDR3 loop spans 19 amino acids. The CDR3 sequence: CASSPTSGGTWLRTDTQYF. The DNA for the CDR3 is TGTGCCAGCAGTCCGACTAGCGGGGGGACTTGGTTGAGGACAGATACGCAGTATTTT.

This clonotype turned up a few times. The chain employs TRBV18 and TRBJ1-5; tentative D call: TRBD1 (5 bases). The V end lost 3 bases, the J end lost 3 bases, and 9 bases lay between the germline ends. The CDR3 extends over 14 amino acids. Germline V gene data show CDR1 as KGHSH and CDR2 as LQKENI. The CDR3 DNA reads TGTGCCAGCTCACCGGGGGTAGTCAATCAGCCCCAGCATTTT. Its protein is CASSPGVVNQPQHF.

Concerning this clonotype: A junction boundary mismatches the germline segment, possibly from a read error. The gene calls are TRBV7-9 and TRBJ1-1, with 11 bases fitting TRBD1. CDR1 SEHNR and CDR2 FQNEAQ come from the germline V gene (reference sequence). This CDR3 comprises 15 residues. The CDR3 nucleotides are TGTGCCAGAAGCTCCGATGGGACAGGGGGTAAGGAAGCTTTCTTT. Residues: CARSSDGTGGKEAFF.

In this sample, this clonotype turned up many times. The CDR3 loop reads CASSFWGQGQGNEQFF. The DNA of the CDR3 is TGTGCCAGCAGCTTCTGGGGTCAGGGTCAAGGGAATGAGCAGTTCTTC. The chain uses TRBV7-3 and TRBJ2-1; D might be TRBD1 (5 bases). This CDR3 is built from 16 residues. Per germline, CDR1 SGHTA and CDR2 FQGTGA. The germline V and J ends were trimmed by 3 bases and 7 bases, with 19 bases remaining between them. Looking up the rest from reference TRBV7-3 and TRBJ2-1 gives the full variable domain: GAGVSQTPSNKVTEKGKYVELRCDPISGHTALYWYRQSLGQGPEFLIYFQGTGAADDSGLPNDRFFAVRPEGSVSTLKIQRTERGDSAVYLCASSFWGQGQGNEQFFGPGTRLTVL.

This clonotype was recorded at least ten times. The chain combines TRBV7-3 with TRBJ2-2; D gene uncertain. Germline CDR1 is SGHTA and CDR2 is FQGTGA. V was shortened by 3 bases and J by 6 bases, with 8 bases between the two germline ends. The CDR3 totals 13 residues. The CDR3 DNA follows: TGTGCCAGCAGCTTCCAGGCGGCCGGGGAGCTGTTTTTT. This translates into CASSFQAAGELFF.

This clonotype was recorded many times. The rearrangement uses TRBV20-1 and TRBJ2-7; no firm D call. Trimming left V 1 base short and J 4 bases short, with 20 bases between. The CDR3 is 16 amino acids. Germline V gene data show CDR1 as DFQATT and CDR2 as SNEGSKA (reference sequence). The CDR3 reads CSARVTENAAEYEQYF. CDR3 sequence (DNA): TGCAGTGCTAGAGTTACAGAGAATGCTGCCGAATACGAGCAGTACTTC.

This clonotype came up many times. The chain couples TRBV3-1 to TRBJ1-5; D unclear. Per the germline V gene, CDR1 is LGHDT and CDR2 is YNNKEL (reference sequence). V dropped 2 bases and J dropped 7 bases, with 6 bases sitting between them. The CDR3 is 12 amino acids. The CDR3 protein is CASSQLGQPQHF. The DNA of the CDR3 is TGTGCCAGCAGCCAACTGGGACAGCCCCAGCATTTT.

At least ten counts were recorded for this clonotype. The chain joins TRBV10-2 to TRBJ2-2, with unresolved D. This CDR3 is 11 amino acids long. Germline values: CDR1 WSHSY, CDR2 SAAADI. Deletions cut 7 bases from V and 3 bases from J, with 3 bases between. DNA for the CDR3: TGCGCCAGCATAGACACCGGGGAGCTGTTTTTT. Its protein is CASIDTGELFF.

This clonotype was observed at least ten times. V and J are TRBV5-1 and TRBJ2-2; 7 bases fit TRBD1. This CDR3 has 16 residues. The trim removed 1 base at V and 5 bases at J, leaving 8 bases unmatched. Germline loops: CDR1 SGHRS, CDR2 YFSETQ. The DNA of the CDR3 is TGCGCCAGCAGCTTGACTTCCGGGACAGCTACCGGGGAGCTGTTTTTT. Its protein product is CASSLTSGTATGELFF.

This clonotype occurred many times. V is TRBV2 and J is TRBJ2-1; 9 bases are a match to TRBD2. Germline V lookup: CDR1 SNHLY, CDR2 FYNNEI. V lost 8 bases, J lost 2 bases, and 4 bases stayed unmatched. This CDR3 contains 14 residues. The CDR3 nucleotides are TGTGCCAGCGGGGGACTAGCTGCCTACAATGAGCAGTTCTTC. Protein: CASGGLAAYNEQFF. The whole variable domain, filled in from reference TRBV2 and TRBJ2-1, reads EPEVTQTPSHQVTQMGQEVILRCVPISNHLYFYWYRQILGQKVEFLVSFYNNEISEKSEIFDDQFSVERPDGSNFTLKIRSTKLEDSAMYFCASGGLAAYNEQFFGPGTRLTVL.

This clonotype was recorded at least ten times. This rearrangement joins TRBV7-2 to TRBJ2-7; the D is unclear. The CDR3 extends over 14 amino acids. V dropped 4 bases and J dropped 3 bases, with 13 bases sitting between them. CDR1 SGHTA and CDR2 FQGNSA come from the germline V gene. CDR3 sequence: CASSYLPGGYEQYF. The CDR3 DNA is TGTGCCAGCAGCTACCTCCCGGGCGGCTACGAGCAGTACTTC.

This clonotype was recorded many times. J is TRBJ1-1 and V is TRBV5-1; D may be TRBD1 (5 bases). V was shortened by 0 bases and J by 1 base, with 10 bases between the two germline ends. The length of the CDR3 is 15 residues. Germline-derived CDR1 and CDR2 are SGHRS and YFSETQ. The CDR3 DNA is TGCGCCAGCAGCTTGGTAGTGACAGCGAACACTGAAGCTTTCTTT. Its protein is CASSLVVTANTEAFF.

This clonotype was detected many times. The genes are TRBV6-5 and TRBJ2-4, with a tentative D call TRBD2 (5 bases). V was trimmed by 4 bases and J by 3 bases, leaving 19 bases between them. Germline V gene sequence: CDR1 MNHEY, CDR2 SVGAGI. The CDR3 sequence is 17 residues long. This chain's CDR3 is CASSSLLGGWGKNIQYF. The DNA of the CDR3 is TGTGCCAGCAGTTCCCTCCTTGGAGGCTGGGGCAAAAACATTCAGTACTTC.

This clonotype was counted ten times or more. Here the CDR3 reads CATSERTSGVSSYNEQFF. CDR3 nucleotide sequence: TGTGCCACCAGTGAAAGGACTAGCGGGGTGAGCTCCTACAATGAGCAGTTCTTC. This chain joins TRBV24-1 and TRBJ2-1; 12 positions agree with TRBD2. Germline lookup yields CDR1 KGHDR and CDR2 SFDVKD. The CDR3 spans 18 residues. Unmatched junction bases numbered 6, after V lost 4 bases and J lost 0 bases.

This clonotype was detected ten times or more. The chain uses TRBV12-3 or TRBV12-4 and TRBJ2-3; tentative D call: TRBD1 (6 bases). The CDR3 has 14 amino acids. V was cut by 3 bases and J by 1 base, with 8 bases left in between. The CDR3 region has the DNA TGTGCCAGCAGTTTTGGGGGCCGCACAGATACGCAGTATTTT. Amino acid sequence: CASSFGGRTDTQYF.

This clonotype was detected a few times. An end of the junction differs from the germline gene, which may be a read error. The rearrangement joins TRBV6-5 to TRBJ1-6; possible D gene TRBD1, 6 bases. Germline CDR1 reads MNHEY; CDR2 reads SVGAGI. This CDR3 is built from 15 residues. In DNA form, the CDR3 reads TGTGCCAGCAGTCCTGGTGGACAGCCAAATTCACCCCTACACTTT. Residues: CASSPGGQPNSPLHF.

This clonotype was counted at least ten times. The CDR3 here is CSARDTRSYEQYF. CDR3 in DNA: TGCAGTGCTAGAGATACCAGGAGCTACGAGCAGTACTTC. The chain carries TRBV20-1 and TRBJ2-7; D remains ambiguous. CDR3 length: 13 residues. The V end lost 0 bases, the J end lost 3 bases, and 9 bases lay between the germline ends. Germline V CDR1 and CDR2: DFQATT, SNEGSKA (reference sequence).

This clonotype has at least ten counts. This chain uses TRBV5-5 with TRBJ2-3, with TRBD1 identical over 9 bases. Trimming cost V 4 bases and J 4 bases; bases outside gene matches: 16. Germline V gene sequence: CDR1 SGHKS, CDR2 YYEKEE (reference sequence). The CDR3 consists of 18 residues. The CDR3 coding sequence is TGTGCCAGCAGCGTCTTGTACAGGGACAGGGTGATTGCAGATACGCAGTATTTT. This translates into CASSVLYRDRVIADTQYF.

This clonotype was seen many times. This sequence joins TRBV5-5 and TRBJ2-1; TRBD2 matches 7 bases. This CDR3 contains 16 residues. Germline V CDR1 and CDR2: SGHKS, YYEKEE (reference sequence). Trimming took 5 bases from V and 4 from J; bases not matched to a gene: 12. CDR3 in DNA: TGTGCCAGCAGAGTGAGAGCCGGGACTAATTACAATGAGCAGTTCTTC. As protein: CASRVRAGTNYNEQFF.

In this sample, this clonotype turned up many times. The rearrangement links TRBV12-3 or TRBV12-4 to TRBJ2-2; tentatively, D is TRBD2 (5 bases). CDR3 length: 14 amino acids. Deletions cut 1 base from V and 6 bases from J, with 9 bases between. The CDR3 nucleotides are TGTGCCAGCAGTTTAGTAGCGCTCTCCGGGGAGCTGTTTTTT. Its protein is CASSLVALSGELFF.

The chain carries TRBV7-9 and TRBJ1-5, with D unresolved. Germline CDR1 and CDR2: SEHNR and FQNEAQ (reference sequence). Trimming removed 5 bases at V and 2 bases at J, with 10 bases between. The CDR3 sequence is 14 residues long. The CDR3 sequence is CASSPSRGNQPQHF. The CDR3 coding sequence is TGTGCCAGCAGCCCAAGTAGGGGCAATCAGCCCCAGCATTTT.

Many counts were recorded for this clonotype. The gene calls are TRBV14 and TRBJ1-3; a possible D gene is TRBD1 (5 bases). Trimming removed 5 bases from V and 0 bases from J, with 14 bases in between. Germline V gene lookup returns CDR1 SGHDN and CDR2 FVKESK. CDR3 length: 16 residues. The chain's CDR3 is CASSSRGVFSGNTIYF. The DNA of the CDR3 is TGTGCCAGCAGCAGTCGGGGGGTCTTCTCTGGAAACACCATATATTTT.

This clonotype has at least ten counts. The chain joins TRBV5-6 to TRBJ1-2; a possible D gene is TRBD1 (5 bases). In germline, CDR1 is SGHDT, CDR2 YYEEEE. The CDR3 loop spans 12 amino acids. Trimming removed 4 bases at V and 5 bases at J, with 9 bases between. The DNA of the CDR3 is TGTGCCAGCAGCAGAAGGGGTTATGGCTACACCTTC. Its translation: CASSRRGYGYTF.

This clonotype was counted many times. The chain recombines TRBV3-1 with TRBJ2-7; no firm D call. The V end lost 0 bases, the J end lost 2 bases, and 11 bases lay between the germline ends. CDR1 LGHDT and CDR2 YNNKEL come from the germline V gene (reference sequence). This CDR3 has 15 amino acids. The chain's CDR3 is CASSQDLGQPYEQYF. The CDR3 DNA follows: TGTGCCAGCAGCCAAGATCTGGGCCAGCCCTACGAGCAGTACTTC.

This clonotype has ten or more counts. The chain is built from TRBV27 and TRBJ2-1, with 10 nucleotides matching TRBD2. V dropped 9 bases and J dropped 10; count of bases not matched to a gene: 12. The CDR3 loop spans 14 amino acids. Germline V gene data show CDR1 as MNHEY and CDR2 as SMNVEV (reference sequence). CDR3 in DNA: TGTGCCAGTTCTAATAGCGGGGGGTCGTTGGAGCAGTTCTTC. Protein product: CASSNSGGSLEQFF.

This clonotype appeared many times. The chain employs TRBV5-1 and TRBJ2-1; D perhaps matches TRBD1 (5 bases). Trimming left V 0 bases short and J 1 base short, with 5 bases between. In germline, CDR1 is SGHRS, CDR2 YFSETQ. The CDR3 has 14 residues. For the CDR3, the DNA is TGCGCCAGCAGCTTGGCAGGGTCCTACAATGAGCAGTTCTTC. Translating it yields CASSLAGSYNEQFF.

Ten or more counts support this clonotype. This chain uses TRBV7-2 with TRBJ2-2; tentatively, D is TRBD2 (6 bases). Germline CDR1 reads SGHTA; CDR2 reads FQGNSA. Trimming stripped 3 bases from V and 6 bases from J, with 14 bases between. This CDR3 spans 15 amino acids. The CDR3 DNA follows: TGTGCCAGCAGCTTGTCCGGGGGATGGCCCGGGGAGCTGTTTTTT. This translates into CASSLSGGWPGELFF. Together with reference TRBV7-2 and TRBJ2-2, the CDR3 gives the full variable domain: GAGVSQSPSNKVTEKGKDVELRCDPISGHTALYWYRQSLGQGLEFLIYFQGNSAPDKSGLPSDRFSAERTGGSVSTLTIQRTQQEDSAVYLCASSLSGGWPGELFFGEGSRLTVL.